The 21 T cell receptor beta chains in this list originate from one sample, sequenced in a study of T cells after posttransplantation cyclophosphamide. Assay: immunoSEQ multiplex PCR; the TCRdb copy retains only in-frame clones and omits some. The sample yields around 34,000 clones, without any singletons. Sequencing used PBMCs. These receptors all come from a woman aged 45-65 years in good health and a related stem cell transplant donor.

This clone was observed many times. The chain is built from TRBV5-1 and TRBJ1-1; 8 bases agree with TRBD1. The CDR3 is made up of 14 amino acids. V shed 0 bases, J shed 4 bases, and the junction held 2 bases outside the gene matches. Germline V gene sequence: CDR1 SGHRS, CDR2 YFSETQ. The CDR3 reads CASSLGQGATEAFF. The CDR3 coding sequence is TGCGCCAGCAGCTTGGGTCAGGGGGCCACTGAAGCTTTCTTT. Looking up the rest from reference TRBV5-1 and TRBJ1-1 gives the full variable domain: KAGVTQTPRYLIKTRGQQVTLSCSPISGHRSVSWYQQTPGQGLQFLFEYFSETQRNKGNFPGRFSGRQFSNSRSEMNVSTLELGDSALYLCASSLGQGATEAFFGQGTRLTVV.

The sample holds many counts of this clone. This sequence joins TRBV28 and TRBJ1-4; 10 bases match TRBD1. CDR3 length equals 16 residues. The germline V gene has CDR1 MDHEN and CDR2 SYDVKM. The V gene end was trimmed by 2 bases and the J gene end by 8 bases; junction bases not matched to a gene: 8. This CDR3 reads CASSLKFAGQGEKLFF. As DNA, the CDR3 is TGTGCCAGCAGTTTAAAGTTCGCGGGACAGGGGGAAAAACTGTTTTTT.

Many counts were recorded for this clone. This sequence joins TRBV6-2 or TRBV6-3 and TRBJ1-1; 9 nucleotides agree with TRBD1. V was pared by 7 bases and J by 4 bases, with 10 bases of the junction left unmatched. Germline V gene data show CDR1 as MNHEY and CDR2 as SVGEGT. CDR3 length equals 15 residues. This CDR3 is CASIPSGTGPTEAFF. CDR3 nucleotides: TGTGCCAGCATCCCCTCGGGGACAGGGCCCACTGAAGCTTTCTTT.

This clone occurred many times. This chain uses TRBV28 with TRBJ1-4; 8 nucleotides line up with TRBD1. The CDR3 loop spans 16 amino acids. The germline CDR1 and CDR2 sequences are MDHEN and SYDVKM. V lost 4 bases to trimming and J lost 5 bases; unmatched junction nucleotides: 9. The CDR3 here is CASSSSGQGRNEKLFF. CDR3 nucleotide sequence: TGTGCCAGCAGTTCATCCGGACAGGGCAGAAATGAAAAACTGTTTTTT.

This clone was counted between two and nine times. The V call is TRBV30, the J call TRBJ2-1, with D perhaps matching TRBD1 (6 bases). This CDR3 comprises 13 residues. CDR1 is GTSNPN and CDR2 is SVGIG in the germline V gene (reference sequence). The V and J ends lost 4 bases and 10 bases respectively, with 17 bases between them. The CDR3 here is CAWKTRIDREQFF. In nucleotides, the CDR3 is TGTGCCTGGAAGACGCGGATAGACAGGGAGCAGTTCTTC.

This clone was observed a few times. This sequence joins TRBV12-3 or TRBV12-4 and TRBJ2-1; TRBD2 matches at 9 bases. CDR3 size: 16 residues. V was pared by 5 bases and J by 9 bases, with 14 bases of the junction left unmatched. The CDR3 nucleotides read TGTGCCAGCAGTCGATATAGCGGGAGAGAGTTTGGTGAGCAGTTCTTC. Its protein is CASSRYSGREFGEQFF.

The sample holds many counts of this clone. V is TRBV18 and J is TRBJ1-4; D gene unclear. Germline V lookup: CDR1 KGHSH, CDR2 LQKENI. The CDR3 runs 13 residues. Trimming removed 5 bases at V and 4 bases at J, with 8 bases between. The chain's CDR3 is CASSVSGNEKLFF. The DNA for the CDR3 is TGTGCCAGCTCAGTGTCGGGTAATGAAAAACTGTTTTTT.

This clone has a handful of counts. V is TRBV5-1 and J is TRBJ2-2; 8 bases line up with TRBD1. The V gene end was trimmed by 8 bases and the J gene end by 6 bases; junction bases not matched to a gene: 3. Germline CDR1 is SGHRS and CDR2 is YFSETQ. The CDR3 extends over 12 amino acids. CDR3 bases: TGCGCCAGTCAGACAGGGGCCGGGGAGCTGTTTTTT. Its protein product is CASQTGAGELFF.

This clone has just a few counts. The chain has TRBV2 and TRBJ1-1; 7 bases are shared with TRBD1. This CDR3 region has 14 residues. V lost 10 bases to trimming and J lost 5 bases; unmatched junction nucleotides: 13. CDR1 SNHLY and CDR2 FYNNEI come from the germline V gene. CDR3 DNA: TGTGCCAACTCCAGGGGGGCGCAGGCAACTGAAGCTTTCTTT. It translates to CANSRGAQATEAFF.

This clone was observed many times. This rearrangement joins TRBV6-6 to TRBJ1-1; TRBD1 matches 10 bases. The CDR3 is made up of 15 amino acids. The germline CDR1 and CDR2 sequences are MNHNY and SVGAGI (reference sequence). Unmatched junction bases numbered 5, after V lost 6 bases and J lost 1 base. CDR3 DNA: TGTGCCAGCAGACGAGGGACAGGGGAGAACACTGAAGCTTTCTTT. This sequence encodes CASRRGTGENTEAFF.

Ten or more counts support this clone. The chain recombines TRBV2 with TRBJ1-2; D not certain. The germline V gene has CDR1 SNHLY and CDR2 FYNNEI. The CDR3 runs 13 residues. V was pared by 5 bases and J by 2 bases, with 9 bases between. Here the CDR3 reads CASSPDINYGYTF. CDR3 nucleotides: TGTGCCAGCAGTCCCGACATAAACTATGGCTACACCTTC.

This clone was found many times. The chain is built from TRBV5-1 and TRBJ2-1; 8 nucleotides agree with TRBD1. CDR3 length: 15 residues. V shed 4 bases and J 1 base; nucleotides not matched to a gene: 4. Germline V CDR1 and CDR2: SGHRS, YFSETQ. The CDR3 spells CASSATGGSYNEQFF. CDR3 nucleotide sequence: TGCGCCAGCAGCGCAACAGGGGGATCCTACAATGAGCAGTTCTTC.

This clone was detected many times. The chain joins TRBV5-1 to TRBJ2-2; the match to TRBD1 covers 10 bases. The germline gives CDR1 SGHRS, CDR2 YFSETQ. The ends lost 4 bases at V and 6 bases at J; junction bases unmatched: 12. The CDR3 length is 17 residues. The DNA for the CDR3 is TGCGCCAGCAGCACCCGGACAGGGGGGATGATCTCCGGGGAGCTGTTTTTT. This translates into CASSTRTGGMISGELFF. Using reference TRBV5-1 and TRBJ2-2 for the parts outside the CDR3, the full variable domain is KAGVTQTPRYLIKTRGQQVTLSCSPISGHRSVSWYQQTPGQGLQFLFEYFSETQRNKGNFPGRFSGRQFSNSRSEMNVSTLELGDSALYLCASSTRTGGMISGELFFGEGSRLTVL.

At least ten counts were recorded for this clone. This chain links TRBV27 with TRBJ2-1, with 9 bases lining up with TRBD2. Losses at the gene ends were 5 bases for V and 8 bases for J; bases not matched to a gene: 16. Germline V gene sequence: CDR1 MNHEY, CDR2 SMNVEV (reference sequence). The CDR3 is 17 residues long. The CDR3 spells CASSPLASGIRGDEQFF. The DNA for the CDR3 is TGTGCCAGCAGTCCCCTGGCTAGCGGGATCCGTGGGGATGAGCAGTTCTTC.

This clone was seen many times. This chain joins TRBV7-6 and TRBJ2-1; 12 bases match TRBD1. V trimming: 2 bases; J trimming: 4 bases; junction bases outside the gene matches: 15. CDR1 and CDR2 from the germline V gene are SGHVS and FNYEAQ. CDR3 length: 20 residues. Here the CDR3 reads CASSLSRDRGRRILYNEQFF. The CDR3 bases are TGTGCCAGCAGCTTATCACGGGACAGGGGGCGCCGAATTCTATACAATGAGCAGTTCTTC.

The DNA for the CDR3 is TGCGCCAGCAGCCAACCCTTAGCGGGAGCTGGGGGTAATGAGCAGTTCTTC. This sequence encodes CASSQPLAGAGGNEQFF. The chain combines TRBV4-1 with TRBJ2-1; TRBD2 aligns across 9 bases. The CDR3 runs 17 residues. The germline V gene encodes CDR1 MGHRA and CDR2 YSYEKL. Trimming cost V 2 bases and J 7 bases; bases outside gene matches: 12.

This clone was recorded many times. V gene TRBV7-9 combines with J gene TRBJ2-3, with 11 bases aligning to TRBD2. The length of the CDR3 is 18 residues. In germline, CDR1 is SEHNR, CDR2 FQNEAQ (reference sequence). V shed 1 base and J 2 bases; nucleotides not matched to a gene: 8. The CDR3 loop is CASSLGLAGYSFTDTQYF. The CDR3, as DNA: TGTGCCAGCAGCTTAGGACTAGCGGGATATTCGTTCACAGATACGCAGTATTTT.

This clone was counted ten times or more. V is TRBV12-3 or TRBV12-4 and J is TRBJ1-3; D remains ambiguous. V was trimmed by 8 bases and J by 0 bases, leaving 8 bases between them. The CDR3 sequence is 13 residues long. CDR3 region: CASCGSSGNTIYF. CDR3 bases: TGTGCCAGCTGTGGCAGCTCTGGAAACACCATATATTTT.

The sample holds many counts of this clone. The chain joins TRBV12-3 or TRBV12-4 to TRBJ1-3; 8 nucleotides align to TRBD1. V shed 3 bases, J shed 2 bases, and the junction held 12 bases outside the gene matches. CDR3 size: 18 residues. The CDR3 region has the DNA TGTGCCAGCAGTTTTATTATTGAAGGCAGGGGGCCTGGAAACACCATATATTTT. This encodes CASSFIIEGRGPGNTIYF.

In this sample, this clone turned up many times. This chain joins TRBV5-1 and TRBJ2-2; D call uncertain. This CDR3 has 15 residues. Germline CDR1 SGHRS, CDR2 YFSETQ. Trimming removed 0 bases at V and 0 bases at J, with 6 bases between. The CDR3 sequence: CASSLGPSNTGELFF. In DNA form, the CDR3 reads TGCGCCAGCAGCTTGGGGCCCTCGAACACCGGGGAGCTGTTTTTT.

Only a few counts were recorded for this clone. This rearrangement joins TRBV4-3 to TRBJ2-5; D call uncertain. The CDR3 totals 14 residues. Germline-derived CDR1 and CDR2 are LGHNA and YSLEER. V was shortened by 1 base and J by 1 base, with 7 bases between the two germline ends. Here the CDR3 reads CASSQGTVQETQYF. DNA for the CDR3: TGCGCCAGCAGCCAAGGAACGGTCCAAGAGACCCAGTACTTC.